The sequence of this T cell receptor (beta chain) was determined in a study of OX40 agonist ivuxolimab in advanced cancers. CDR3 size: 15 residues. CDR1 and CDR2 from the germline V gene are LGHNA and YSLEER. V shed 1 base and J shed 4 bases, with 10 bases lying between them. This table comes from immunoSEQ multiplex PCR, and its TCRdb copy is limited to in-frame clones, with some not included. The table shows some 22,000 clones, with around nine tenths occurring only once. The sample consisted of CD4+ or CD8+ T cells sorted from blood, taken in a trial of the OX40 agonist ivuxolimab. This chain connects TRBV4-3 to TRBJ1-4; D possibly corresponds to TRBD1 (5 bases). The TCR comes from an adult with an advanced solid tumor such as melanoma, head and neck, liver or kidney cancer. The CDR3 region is CASSQGGPGNEKLFF. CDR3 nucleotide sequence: TGCGCCAGCAGCCAAGGGGGCCCCGGTAATGAAAAACTGTTTTTT.